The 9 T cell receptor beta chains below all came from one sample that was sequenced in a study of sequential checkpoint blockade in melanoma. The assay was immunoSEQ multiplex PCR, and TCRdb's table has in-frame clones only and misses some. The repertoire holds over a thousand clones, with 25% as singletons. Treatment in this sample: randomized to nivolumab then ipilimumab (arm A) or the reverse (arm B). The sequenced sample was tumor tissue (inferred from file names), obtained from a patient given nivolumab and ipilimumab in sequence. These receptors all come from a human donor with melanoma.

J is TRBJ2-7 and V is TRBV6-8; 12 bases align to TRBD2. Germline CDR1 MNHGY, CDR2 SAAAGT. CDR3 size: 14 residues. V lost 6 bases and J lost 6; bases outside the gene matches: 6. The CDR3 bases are TGTGCCAGCAGCTCGACTAGCGGGAGTTTCGAGCAGTACTTC. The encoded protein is CASSSTSGSFEQYF.

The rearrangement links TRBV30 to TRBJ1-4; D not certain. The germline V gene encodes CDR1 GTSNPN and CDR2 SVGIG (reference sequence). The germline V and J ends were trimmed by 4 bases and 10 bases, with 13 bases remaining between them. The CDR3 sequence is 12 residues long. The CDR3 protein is CAWTTGERKLFF. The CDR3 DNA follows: TGTGCCTGGACCACCGGCGAGAGAAAACTGTTTTTT.

Here the CDR3 reads CASSYLARRGTEAFF. For the CDR3, the DNA is TGTGCCAGCAGTTACTTGGCCCGTCGGGGGACTGAAGCTTTCTTT. The rearrangement uses TRBV6-8 and TRBJ1-1; perhaps TRBD1 as D (5 bases). The V end lost 1 base, the J end lost 5 bases, and 14 bases lay between the germline ends. Germline CDR1 and CDR2: MNHGY and SAAAGT. The CDR3 sequence is 15 residues long.

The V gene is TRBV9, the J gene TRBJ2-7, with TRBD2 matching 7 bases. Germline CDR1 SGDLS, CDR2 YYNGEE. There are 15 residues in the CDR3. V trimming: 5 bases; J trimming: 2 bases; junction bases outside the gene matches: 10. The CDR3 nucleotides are TGTGCCAGCAGTGATCCCGCGGGAGTAGCCTACGAGCAGTACTTC. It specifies CASSDPAGVAYEQYF.

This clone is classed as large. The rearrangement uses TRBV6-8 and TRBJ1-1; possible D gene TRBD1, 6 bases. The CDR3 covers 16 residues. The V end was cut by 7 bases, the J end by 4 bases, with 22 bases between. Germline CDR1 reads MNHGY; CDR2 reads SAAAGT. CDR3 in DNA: TGTGCCAGCACCCTAACTGAGTGGGGGCAGACCACTGAAGCTTTCTTT. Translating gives CASTLTEWGQTTEAFF.

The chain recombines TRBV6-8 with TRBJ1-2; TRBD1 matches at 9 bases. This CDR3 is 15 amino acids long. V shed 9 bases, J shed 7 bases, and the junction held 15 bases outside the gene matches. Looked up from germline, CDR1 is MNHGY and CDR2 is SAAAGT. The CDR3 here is CASIWPGQGTSGYTF. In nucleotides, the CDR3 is TGTGCCAGTATATGGCCGGGACAGGGAACGTCTGGCTACACCTTC.

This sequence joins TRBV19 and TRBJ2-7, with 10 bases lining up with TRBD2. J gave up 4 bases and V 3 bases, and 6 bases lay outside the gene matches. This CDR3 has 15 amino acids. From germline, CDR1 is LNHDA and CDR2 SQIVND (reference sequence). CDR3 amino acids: CASSIQAGGRYEQYF. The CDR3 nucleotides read TGTGCCAGTAGTATCCAAGCGGGAGGGCGTTACGAGCAGTACTTC.

The CDR3 loop reads CASSPRTDTQYF. The CDR3 nucleotides read TGTGCCAGCTCACCTCGCACAGATACGCAGTATTTT. V gene TRBV18 combines with J gene TRBJ2-3; D gene unclear. CDR1 and CDR2 (germline): KGHSH, LQKENI. The CDR3 spans 12 residues. The V end was cut by 3 bases, the J end by 1 base, with 2 bases between. Full variable domain (outside the CDR3, taken from reference TRBV18 and TRBJ2-3): NAGVMQNPRHLVRRRGQEARLRCSPMKGHSHVYWYRQLPEEGLKFMVYLQKENIIDESGMPKERFSAEFPKEGPSILRIQQVVRGDSAAYFCASSPRTDTQYFGPGTRLTVL.

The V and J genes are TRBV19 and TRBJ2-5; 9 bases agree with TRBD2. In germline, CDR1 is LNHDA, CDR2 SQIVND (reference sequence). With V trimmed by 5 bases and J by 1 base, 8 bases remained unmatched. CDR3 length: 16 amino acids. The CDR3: CASSQRLAVIQETQYF. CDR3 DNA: TGTGCCAGTAGTCAGAGACTAGCGGTGATCCAAGAGACCCAGTACTTC.